The 16 T cell receptor beta chains listed next were all sequenced from one sample in a study of shared clonotypes between healthy human individuals. Here immunoSEQ multiplex PCR was the method, and the copy in TCRdb shows in-frame clones only, minus some. The data contain 95,000 to 120,000 clones, around 68% of them seen just once; the ten biggest clones take up approximately 23%. Sequencing was done on a sample of memory CD8+ T cells sorted from blood. This sample's subset: CD45RO+ cells pooled with CCR7-negative TemRA cells. These receptors originate from a woman aged 25 to 45 in good health.

V and J are TRBV7-9 and TRBJ2-7, with D possibly matching TRBD1 (6 bases). CDR1 and CDR2 (germline): SEHNR, FQNEAQ (reference sequence). Trimming stripped 10 bases from V and 2 bases from J, with 15 bases between. The CDR3 spans 13 residues. The CDR3 sequence: CATGGQYAYEQYF. DNA for the CDR3: TGTGCCACCGGCGGACAGTACGCCTACGAGCAGTACTTC. The full variable domain, in which reference TRBV7-9 and TRBJ2-7 provide the parts outside the CDR3, is DTGVSQNPRHKITKRGQNVTFRCDPISEHNRLYWYRQTLGQGPEFLTYFQNEAQLEKSRLLSDRFSAERPKGSFSTLEIQRTEQGDSAMYLCATGGQYAYEQYFGPGTRLTVT.

The chain links TRBV6-4 to TRBJ1-5; D gene unclear. Germline V gene lookup returns CDR1 MRHNA and CDR2 SNTAGT. This CDR3 has 13 amino acids. V lost 6 bases and J 7 bases, leaving 13 bases between the germline ends. The CDR3 nucleotides are TGTGCCAGCAGCCTTGGACCGGAGCAGCCCCAGCATTTT. Protein product: CASSLGPEQPQHF.

The J gene is TRBJ2-3, the V gene TRBV19, with D possibly being TRBD2 (6 bases). Germline V lookup: CDR1 LNHDA, CDR2 SQIVND (reference sequence). The V end was cut by 5 bases, the J end by 3 bases, with 18 bases between. This CDR3 is built from 16 residues. The CDR3 DNA sequence: TGTGCCAGTAGTTCCCACGCCGCGGGGTATACAGATACGCAGTATTTT. It yields the protein CASSSHAAGYTDTQYF.

V usage is TRBV18 and J usage is TRBJ2-7; perhaps D is TRBD1 or TRBD2 (5 bases each). The CDR3 covers 16 residues. Germline V gives CDR1 KGHSH, CDR2 LQKENI. V was cut by 4 bases and J by 2 bases, with 18 bases left in between. The CDR3 sequence is CASSLGNAGTTYEQYF. The CDR3 nucleotides read TGTGCCAGCTCACTTGGAAACGCCGGGACCACCTACGAGCAGTACTTC.

This clone was seen once. The DNA for the CDR3 is TGTGCCAGCAGCTTAGACCGGACAGGGATTTGTATCGAGCCCCAGCATTTT. This gives the protein CASSLDRTGICIEPQHF. The chain links TRBV4-2 to TRBJ1-5; 8 nucleotides align to TRBD1. This CDR3 region has 17 residues. The ends lost 5 bases at V and 8 bases at J; junction bases unmatched: 17. The V gene's germline CDR1 is LGHNA and CDR2 YNFKEQ.

As for this clone: The same CDR3 can be traced to other DNA sequences in this sample. The chain has TRBV28 and TRBJ1-2; TRBD1 might be the D (5 bases). Between the trimmed V and J ends, which lost 2 bases and 3 bases, there was a span of 7 bases. Germline values: CDR1 MDHEN, CDR2 SYDVKM. This CDR3 spans 13 amino acids. The CDR3 bases are TGTGCCAGCAGTTTACAGGGTGACTATGGCTACACCTTC. Encoded protein: CASSLQGDYGYTF.

V is TRBV9 and J is TRBJ1-2, with TRBD1 identical over 12 bases. V trimming: 3 bases; J trimming: 0 bases; junction bases outside the gene matches: 9. The CDR3 runs to 18 residues. Germline lookup yields CDR1 SGDLS and CDR2 YYNGEE. The CDR3 nucleotides are TGTGCCAGCAGCGGCACGGGACAGGGGGCTCCATCTAACTATGGCTACACCTTC. Protein: CASSGTGQGAPSNYGYTF.

V gene TRBV18 combines with J gene TRBJ2-7; unclear D gene. CDR3 length: 13 residues. V shed 0 bases and J shed 12 bases, with 15 bases lying between them. CDR1 and CDR2 from the germline V gene are KGHSH and LQKENI. In nucleotides, the CDR3 is TGTGCCAGCTCACCACCAGTGGCAACAGAGTTGTACTTC. Amino acids: CASSPPVATELYF. The complete variable domain, with remaining parts taken from reference TRBV18 and TRBJ2-7, reads NAGVMQNPRHLVRRRGQEARLRCSPMKGHSHVYWYRQLPEEGLKFMVYLQKENIIDESGMPKERFSAEFPKEGPSILRIQQVVRGDSAAYFCASSPPVATELYFGPGTRLTVT.

The chain uses TRBV28 and TRBJ1-2; 7 bases fit TRBD1. The V and J ends lost 6 bases and 2 bases, in that order; junction bases with no gene match: 9. From germline, CDR1 is MDHEN and CDR2 SYDVKM. The length of the CDR3 is 15 residues. As DNA, the CDR3 is TGTGCCAGCAGACCTGACAGGGCGGGAAACTATGGCTACACCTTC. Translating it yields CASRPDRAGNYGYTF.

This clone was counted between two and nine times. The rearrangement links TRBV6-6 to TRBJ1-1, with TRBD1 as a possible D gene (5 bases). The length of the CDR3 is 16 residues. Trimming pared 1 base from V and 0 bases from J, leaving 12 bases between. Looked up from germline, CDR1 is MNHNY and CDR2 is SVGAGI (reference sequence). This chain's CDR3 is CASSYFEGRMNTEAFF. DNA for the CDR3: TGTGCCAGCAGTTACTTCGAGGGACGGATGAACACTGAAGCTTTCTTT.

The chain links TRBV6-5 to TRBJ2-7, with TRBD2 matching 7 bases. Per germline, CDR1 MNHEY and CDR2 SVGAGI. The V and J ends lost 4 bases and 5 bases, in that order; junction bases with no gene match: 14. CDR3 length: 16 residues. CDR3: CASSSQGAGRFNEQYF. The CDR3 DNA sequence: TGTGCCAGCAGTTCCCAAGGAGCGGGAAGGTTCAACGAGCAGTACTTC.

The J gene is TRBJ2-5, the V gene TRBV4-1; perhaps D is TRBD1 or TRBD2 (5 bases each). V was shortened by 1 base and J by 1 base, with 10 bases between the two germline ends. Germline CDR1 reads MGHRA; CDR2 reads YSYEKL. CDR3 length: 15 residues. The CDR3 DNA reads as TGCGCCAGCAGCCAAGTTCCGGGACCCCAAGAGACCCAGTACTTC. Translated, it gives CASSQVPGPQETQYF.

The V call is TRBV5-1, the J call TRBJ2-1; TRBD2 agrees at 12 bases. Germline assignment: CDR1 SGHRS and CDR2 YFSETQ. CDR3 length: 14 residues. Trimming cost V 4 bases and J 12 bases; bases outside gene matches: 8. This CDR3 reads CASSDGTSGLRQFF. For the CDR3, the DNA is TGCGCCAGCAGCGACGGGACTAGCGGGCTCCGGCAGTTCTTC.

V usage is TRBV6-5 and J usage is TRBJ2-5; possibly TRBD2 for D (6 bases). In germline, CDR1 is MNHEY, CDR2 SVGAGI. V lost 6 bases to trimming and J lost 5 bases, with 16 bases between them. This CDR3 spans 14 amino acids. This CDR3 is CASSPDGRPETQYF. The CDR3 DNA reads as TGTGCCAGCAGCCCTGACGGGAGACCGGAGACCCAGTACTTC.

The chain carries TRBV28 and TRBJ2-4; 7 bases map to TRBD1. Germline-derived CDR1 and CDR2 are MDHEN and SYDVKM. The CDR3 sequence is 13 residues long. V lost 7 bases, J lost 15 bases, and 15 bases stayed unmatched. CDR3 loop: CASTLTGRHAVYF. CDR3 DNA sequence: TGTGCCAGCACCTTGACAGGGCGCCACGCCGTGTACTTC.

This rearrangement joins TRBV25-1 to TRBJ1-2, with D possibly being TRBD1 (6 bases). Germline V lookup: CDR1 MGHDK, CDR2 SYGVNS. This CDR3 spans 15 amino acids. V lost 8 bases to trimming and J lost 2 bases, with 18 bases between them. Here the CDR3 reads CASRKVRGINYGYTF. The DNA of the CDR3 is TGTGCCAGCCGCAAAGTGAGGGGGATAAACTATGGCTACACCTTC.